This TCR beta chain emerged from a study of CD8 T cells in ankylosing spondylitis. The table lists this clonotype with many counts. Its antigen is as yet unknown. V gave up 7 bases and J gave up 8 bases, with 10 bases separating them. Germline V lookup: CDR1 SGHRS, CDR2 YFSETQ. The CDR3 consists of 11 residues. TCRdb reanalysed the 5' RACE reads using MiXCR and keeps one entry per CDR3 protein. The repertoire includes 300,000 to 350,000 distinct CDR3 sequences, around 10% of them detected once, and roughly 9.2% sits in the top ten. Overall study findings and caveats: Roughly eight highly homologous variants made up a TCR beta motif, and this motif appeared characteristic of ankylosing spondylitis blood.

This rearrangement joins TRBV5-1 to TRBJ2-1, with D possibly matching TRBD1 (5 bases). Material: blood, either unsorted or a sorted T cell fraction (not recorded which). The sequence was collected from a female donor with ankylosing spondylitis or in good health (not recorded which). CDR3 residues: CASRVGDEQFF. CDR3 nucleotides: TGCGCCAGCCGTGTAGGGGATGAGCAGTTCTTC.